A selection of T cell receptor beta chains follows, all from one sample in a study of CD8 T cells in ankylosing spondylitis. Via MiXCR, TCRdb re-called the 5' RACE reads, giving one row per CDR3 protein. Among roughly 700,000 distinct CDR3 sequences listed, under 20% were seen once. Input material: blood, either unsorted or a sorted T cell fraction (not recorded which). The receptors here all came from a male donor with ankylosing spondylitis. The conserved cysteine and the conserved F or W are not part of the CDR3 here.

CDR3 protein,V gene,J gene
ASTLLDTEAF,TRBV7-9,TRBJ1-1
SAEWGVGGSKNIQY,TRBV20-1,TRBJ2-4
ATMAAGGNQPQH,TRBV15,TRBJ1-5
ASSDQGAADTQY,TRBV6-1,TRBJ2-3
ASSQAGTGGRGYT,TRBV14,TRBJ1-2
ASSRDYDEGETQY,TRBV19,TRBJ2-5
ASSYSAPRTSGSYEQY,TRBV6-2/TRBV6-3,TRBJ2-7
ASKGQGPEKLF,TRBV2,TRBJ1-4
ASSQDPLSAGELF,TRBV4-1,TRBJ2-2
ASSFSSSYEQY,TRBV7-8,TRBJ2-7
ASSLVGSGRGNEQF,TRBV7-2,TRBJ2-1
ASSRGTGGAEEYGYT,TRBV7-8,TRBJ1-2
ASSFGDLYGYT,TRBV7-9,TRBJ1-2
ASSLEGGMTYGYT,TRBV5-1,TRBJ1-2
AISESDSSYNEQF,TRBV10-3,TRBJ2-1
ATRGEYTEAF,TRBV7-9,TRBJ1-1
ASSFSSGIYNEQF,TRBV5-1,TRBJ2-1
ASSQEVQGAEKLF,TRBV4-1,TRBJ1-4
ASSPSGRALTEAF,TRBV28,TRBJ1-1
ASSHRERNEQF,TRBV7-9,TRBJ2-1
ATSDKTRGQGYNEQF,TRBV24-1,TRBJ2-1
SARPLGDERYNEQF,TRBV20-1,TRBJ2-1
ASSLSGTGPEAF,TRBV27,TRBJ1-1
ASSLLAGGFTDTQY,TRBV7-2,TRBJ2-3
ASSQDGREADTQY,TRBV4-1,TRBJ2-3
ASSHPGQGNTGELF,TRBV4-1,TRBJ2-2
ASSMMGGSTDTQY,TRBV5-1,TRBJ2-3
ATSEPTSGSTDTQY,TRBV24-1,TRBJ2-3
SAPPLLGGAAYEQY,TRBV20-1,TRBJ2-7
SVDRQQETQY,TRBV29-1,TRBJ2-5
ASSQPTGLYNEQF,TRBV4-1,TRBJ2-1
ASSPDLSAGGADTQY,TRBV4-3,TRBJ2-3
AWSRQAKSSYEQY,TRBV30,TRBJ2-7
ASSLAGRGTEAF,TRBV5-1,TRBJ1-1
ASSFGFAGMNTEAF,TRBV7-9,TRBJ1-1
SARTSGKGYKQY,TRBV20-1,TRBJ2-7
ASSPSVAGTEAF,TRBV12-3/TRBV12-4,TRBJ1-1
ASGQGQGAGDTQY,TRBV12-5,TRBJ2-3
ASSFAGATNEKLF,TRBV5-1,TRBJ1-4
ASSFKPPDGIKAF,TRBV6-2/TRBV6-3,TRBJ1-1
ASRETGNQETQY,TRBV2,TRBJ2-5
ASSLEEGRVYEQY,TRBV5-1,TRBJ2-7
ASSASPGLGAF,TRBV12-3/TRBV12-4,TRBJ1-1
ASSTNMLVYGYT,TRBV7-9,TRBJ1-2
ASSERTGPNEKLF,TRBV25-1,TRBJ1-4
ASSAGTSGNYYEQY,TRBV12-3/TRBV12-4,TRBJ2-7
AISDGRYSYEQY,TRBV10-3,TRBJ2-7
ASSPSAADSSGANVLT,TRBV4-2,TRBJ2-6
ASSLWGGNAGELF,TRBV12-3/TRBV12-4,TRBJ2-2
ASSPGQHEKLF,TRBV18,TRBJ1-4
ASSRIPEAGELF,TRBV5-1,TRBJ2-2
ASSQAAGQNEKLF,TRBV4-2,TRBJ1-4
ASSQDQVRTGWSVEQY,TRBV4-1,TRBJ2-7
AISESTTDYGYT,TRBV10-3,TRBJ1-2
SALSGEGTGELF,TRBV20-1,TRBJ2-2
AWSYNSKNIQY,TRBV30,TRBJ2-4
ASSRAELTEAF,TRBV3-1,TRBJ1-1
ASTHDWREQY,TRBV12-3/TRBV12-4,TRBJ2-7
ASTHSEGRTEAF,TRBV6-2/TRBV6-3,TRBJ1-1
ASTAQTPNYGYT,TRBV12-3/TRBV12-4,TRBJ1-2